These T cell receptor beta chains were read from a single sample in a study of blood T cell repertoires in COVID-19. Using immunoSEQ multiplex PCR, the repertoire was profiled, and TCRdb retains in-frame clones only, with some absent. The repertoire includes around 220,000 clones, 70% to 90% of them detected once, and 4.4% sits in the top ten. Input material: peripheral blood. The receptors come from a man aged 45-65 years with acute or convalescent COVID-19. Each CDR3 is given with its conserved first and last residue. A D gene is named only where the DNA matches it firmly. A clone size is listed for some rows: how often the clone was seen (once, few, many), or a class if it is expanded.

>TRBV7-8|.|TRBJ1-3|.|15
TGTGCCAGCACCAACTCAAGGGGCTCTGGAAACACCATATATTTT
CASTNSRGSGNTIYF
>TRBV3-1/TRBV3-2|.|TRBJ1-2|.|12
TGTGCCAGCAGCCAAGTCGGGGAGGGCTACACCTTC
CASSQVGEGYTF
>TRBV6-6|.|TRBJ2-5|TRBD1|13
TGTGCCAGCAGACCCGACAGGGAAGAGACCCAGTACTTC
CASRPDREETQYF
>TRBV19|.|TRBJ1-2|TRBD1|15
TGTGCCAGTAGTATAGAGGGGACAGGGTCCTATGGCTACACCTTC
CASSIEGTGSYGYTF
>TRBV4-1|once|TRBJ1-6|.|19
TGCGCCAGCAGCCAAGAGGTCTCCGGGGGGAGCTCCTATAATTCACCCCTCCACTTT
CASSQEVSGGSSYNSPLHF
>TRBV10-1|few|TRBJ1-1|TRBD1|15
TGCGCCAGTTCGGGACGAGGGACAGCGAACACTGAAGCTTTCTTT
CASSGRGTANTEAFF
>TRBV11-3|.|TRBJ2-7|TRBD1|15
TGTGCCAGCAGCCGGGGACAGGGAGACTCCTACGAGCAGTACTTC
CASSRGQGDSYEQYF
>TRBV7-9|.|TRBJ1-6|.|13
TGTGCCAGCAGCTCGACGGCACAGGGTCCCCTCCACTTT
CASSSTAQGPLHF
>TRBV6-5|.|TRBJ1-6|.|14
TGTGCCAGCAGTTACACAGGGCTGAATTCACCCCTCCACTTT
CASSYTGLNSPLHF
>TRBV5-1|.|TRBJ2-1|.|16
TGCGCCAGCAGCTTGGGGTGGACGGGGGTCGACAATGAGCAGTTCTTC
CASSLGWTGVDNEQFF
>TRBV7-9|.|TRBJ2-7|TRBD2|13
TGTGCCAGCAGCTGGGCGGGAGCGGAGGAGCAGTACTTC
CASSWAGAEEQYF
>TRBV12-3/TRBV12-4|.|TRBJ2-5|TRBD1|13
TGTGCCAGCAGACAGGGGGCCCAAGAGACCCAGTACTTC
CASRQGAQETQYF
>TRBV3-1/TRBV3-2|.|TRBJ1-1|TRBD1|15
TGTGCCAGCAGCCATAGAGGACAGGGCTACACTGAAGCTTTCTTT
CASSHRGQGYTEAFF
>TRBV18|once|TRBJ1-2|.|13
TGTGCCAGCTCACGCGGAGGGAACTATGGCTACACCTTC
CASSRGGNYGYTF
>TRBV7-2|.|TRBJ1-6|.|16
TGTGCCAGCAGCCCTCAGACAGCCTCCTATAATTCACCCCTCCACTTT
CASSPQTASYNSPLHF
>TRBV11-3|.|TRBJ2-7|TRBD1|13
TGTGCCAGCAGCCGTCAGGGGGCGGGGGAGCAGTACTTC
CASSRQGAGEQYF
>TRBV6-2/TRBV6-3|.|TRBJ1-3|.|14
TGTGCCAGCAGTTACGTCGGCTCTGGAAACACCATATATTTT
CASSYVGSGNTIYF
>TRBV25-1|.|TRBJ2-1|.|12
TGTGCCAGCAGTGGGGTCGGGGGGCCTCAGTTCTTC
CASSGVGGPQFF
>TRBV19|.|TRBJ2-5|TRBD1|16
TGTGCCAGTAGGAACGTTGGGACAGGGGGCCAAGAGACCCAGTACTTC
CASRNVGTGGQETQYF
>TRBV6-5|.|TRBJ1-2|TRBD1|15
TGTGCCAGCAGACCGCCGGGACAGGTTGGGAATGGCTACACCTTC
CASRPPGQVGNGYTF
>TRBV19|.|TRBJ1-2|.|13
TGTGCCAGTAGTATACGAGCGTTGGTGGGCTACACCTTC
CASSIRALVGYTF
>TRBV16|.|TRBJ2-5|TRBD2|17
TGTGCCAGCAGCCAATCGTCCGTAGCGGGGGGTCAAGAGACCCAGTACTTC
CASSQSSVAGGQETQYF
>TRBV10-3|.|TRBJ1-2|TRBD1|14
TGTGCCGCCAGGGGGACAGGGGAGAACTATGGCTACACCTTC
CAARGTGENYGYTF
>TRBV11-2|.|TRBJ2-7|TRBD2|13
TGTGCCAGCAGCCAGAACCGGTTGGGGGGGGTGTACTTC
CASSQNRLGGVYF
>TRBV7-8|.|TRBJ2-4|TRBD2|15
TGTGCCAGCAGCTTAACTGTTGGGAGGGTAAACATTCAGTACTTC
CASSLTVGRVNIQYF
>TRBV18|.|TRBJ2-7|TRBD1|16
TGTGCCAGCTCACCCTTGGGACAGGGGACCTCCTACGAGCAGTACTTC
CASSPLGQGTSYEQYF
>TRBV18|.|TRBJ2-5|TRBD1|16
TGTGCCAGCTCACCACCGAGACAGGGAAAAGGGGAGACCCAGTACTTC
CASSPPRQGKGETQYF
>TRBV3-1/TRBV3-2|once|TRBJ1-2|.|13
TGTGCCAGCAGCCAAGCAGGGATCTATGGCTACACCTTC
CASSQAGIYGYTF